A few counts support the clone carrying this T cell receptor beta chain. Trimming took 2 bases from V and 2 from J; bases not matched to a gene: 14. The germline V gene encodes CDR1 GTSNPN and CDR2 SVGIG (reference sequence). The CDR3 length is 18 residues. TCRdb fed the RACE reads into MiXCR, producing one record per CDR3 protein. The sample has 62,000 or so distinct CDR3 sequences, approximately 10% seen once. The sample originates from a study of human T cells and chemical hapten exposure. Specified time point: patch test 3, about 24 weeks after DPC sensitization. This sample's treatment: therapeutic diphenylcyclopropenone sensitization with weekly scalp DPC.

The sequencing here drew on whole blood, taken in connection with sensitization to the hapten diphenylcyclopropenone (DPC). The clonotype originates from a woman in her twenties or thirties with alopecia areata. Some clones in this sample may be carry-over from other donors' samples. J is TRBJ1-2 and V is TRBV30, with 10 bases fitting TRBD1. CDR3 nucleotides: TGTGCCTGGAGTACACATGTCCGGGACAGGGGCAAAAACTATGGCTACACCTTC. Its protein is CAWSTHVRDRGKNYGYTF.